The next 2 T cell receptor beta chains were all read from a single sample in a study of T cells in Graves' hyperthyroidism and ophthalmopathy. Authors of the study amplified TCR beta CDR3 regions from RNA transcripts. During a first-round RT-PCR of the TCR CDR3, the HTBI primer set was used. A single record per CDR3 protein comes from TCRdb applying MiXCR to the multiplex PCR reads. The table records hundreds of thousands of distinct CDR3 sequences, around 20% of them present only once. The sample consisted of blood. These receptors were collected from a woman in her forties or fifties with Graves' hyperthyroidism that later progressed to Graves' ophthalmopathy.

The chain uses TRBV19 and TRBJ2-1, with no clear D. CDR3 size: 12 residues. The V end lost 5 bases, the J end lost 9 bases, and 11 bases lay between the germline ends. Per germline, CDR1 LNHDA and CDR2 SQIVND (reference sequence). The CDR3 spells CASSPSPGEQFF. The CDR3 DNA reads TGTGCCAGTAGTCCCTCCCCAGGTGAGCAGTTCTTC. The full variable domain, completed using reference TRBV19 and TRBJ2-1, is DGGITQSPKYLFRKEGQNVTLSCEQNLNHDAMYWYRQDPGQGLRLIYYSQIVNDFQKGDIAEGYSVSREKKESFPLTVTSAQKNPTAFYLCASSPSPGEQFFGPGTRLTVL.

The V gene is TRBV3-1, the J gene TRBJ2-3, with 10 bases lining up with TRBD2. The CDR3 has 16 residues. The V gene end was trimmed by 1 base and the J gene end by 4 bases; junction bases not matched to a gene: 5. CDR1 is LGHDT, CDR2 YNNKEL, per germline (reference sequence). The CDR3 DNA reads as TGTGCCAGCAGCCAAGCTCCAGCGGGGGGGGCAGATACGCAGTATTTT. It encodes CASSQAPAGGADTQYF.